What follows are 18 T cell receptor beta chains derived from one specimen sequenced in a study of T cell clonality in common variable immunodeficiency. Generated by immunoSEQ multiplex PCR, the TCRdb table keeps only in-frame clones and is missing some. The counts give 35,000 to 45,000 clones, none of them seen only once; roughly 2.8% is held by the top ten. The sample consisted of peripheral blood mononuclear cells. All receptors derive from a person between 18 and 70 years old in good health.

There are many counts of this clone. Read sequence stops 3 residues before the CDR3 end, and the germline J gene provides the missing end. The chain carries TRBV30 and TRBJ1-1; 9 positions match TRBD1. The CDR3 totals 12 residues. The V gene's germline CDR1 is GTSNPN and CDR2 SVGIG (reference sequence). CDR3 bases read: TGTGCCTGGAGTGAGGGACAGGGCCGA. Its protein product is CAWSEGQGR. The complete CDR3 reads CAWSEGQGRAFF.

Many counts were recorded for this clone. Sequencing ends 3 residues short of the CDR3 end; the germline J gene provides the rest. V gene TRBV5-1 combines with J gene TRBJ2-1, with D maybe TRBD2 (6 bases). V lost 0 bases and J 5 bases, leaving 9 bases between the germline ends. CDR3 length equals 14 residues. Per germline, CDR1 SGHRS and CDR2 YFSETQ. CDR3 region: CASSLGDSNNEQFF. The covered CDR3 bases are TGCGCCAGCAGCTTGGGGGACTCAAACAATGAG.

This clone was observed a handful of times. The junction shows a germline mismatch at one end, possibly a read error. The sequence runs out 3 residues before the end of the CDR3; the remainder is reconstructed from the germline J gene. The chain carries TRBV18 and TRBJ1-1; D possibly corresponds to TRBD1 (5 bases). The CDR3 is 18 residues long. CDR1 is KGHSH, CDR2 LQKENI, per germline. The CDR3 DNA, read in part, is TGTGCCAGCCCACCACTCAACAGACGGGGGAACATGAACACTGAA. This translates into CASPPLNRRGNMNTE. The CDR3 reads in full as CASPPLNRRGNMNTEAFF.

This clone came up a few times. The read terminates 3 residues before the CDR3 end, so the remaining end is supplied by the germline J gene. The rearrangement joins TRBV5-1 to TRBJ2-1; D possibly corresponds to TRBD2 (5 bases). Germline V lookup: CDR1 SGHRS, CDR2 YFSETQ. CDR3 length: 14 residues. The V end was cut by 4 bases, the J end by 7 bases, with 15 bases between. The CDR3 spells CASSTTSIANEQFF. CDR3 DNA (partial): TGCGCCAGCAGCACGACCTCTATAGCGAATGAG. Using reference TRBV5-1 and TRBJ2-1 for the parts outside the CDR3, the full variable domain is KAGVTQTPRYLIKTRGQQVTLSCSPISGHRSVSWYQQTPGQGLQFLFEYFSETQRNKGNFPGRFSGRQFSNSRSEMNVSTLELGDSALYLCASSTTSIANEQFFGPGTRLTVL.

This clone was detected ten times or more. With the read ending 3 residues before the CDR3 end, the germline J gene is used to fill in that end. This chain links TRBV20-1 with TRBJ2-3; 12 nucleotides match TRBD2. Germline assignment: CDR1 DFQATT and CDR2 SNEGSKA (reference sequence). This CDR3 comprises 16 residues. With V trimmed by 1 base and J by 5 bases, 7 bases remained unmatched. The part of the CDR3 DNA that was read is TGCAGTGCTAGAGCCGATCTAGCGGGAGGGGTAGATACG. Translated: CSARADLAGGVDT. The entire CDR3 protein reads CSARADLAGGVDTQYF.

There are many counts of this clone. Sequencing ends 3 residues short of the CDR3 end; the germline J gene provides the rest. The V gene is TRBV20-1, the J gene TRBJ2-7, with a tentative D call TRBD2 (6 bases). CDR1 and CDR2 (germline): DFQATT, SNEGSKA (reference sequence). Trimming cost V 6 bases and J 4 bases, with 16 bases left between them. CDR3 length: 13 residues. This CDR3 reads CSAIGLLEYEQYF. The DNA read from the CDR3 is TGCAGTGCCATCGGACTACTTGAGTACGAG.

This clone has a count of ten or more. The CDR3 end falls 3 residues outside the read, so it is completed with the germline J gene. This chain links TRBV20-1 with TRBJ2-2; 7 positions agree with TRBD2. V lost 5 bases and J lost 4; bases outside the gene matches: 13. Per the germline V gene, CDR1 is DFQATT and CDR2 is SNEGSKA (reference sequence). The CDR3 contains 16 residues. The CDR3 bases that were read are TGCAGTGCTCCAACTTCAGCGGGGAGGGGCACCGGGGAG. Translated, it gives CSAPTSAGRGTGE. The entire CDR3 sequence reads CSAPTSAGRGTGELFF.

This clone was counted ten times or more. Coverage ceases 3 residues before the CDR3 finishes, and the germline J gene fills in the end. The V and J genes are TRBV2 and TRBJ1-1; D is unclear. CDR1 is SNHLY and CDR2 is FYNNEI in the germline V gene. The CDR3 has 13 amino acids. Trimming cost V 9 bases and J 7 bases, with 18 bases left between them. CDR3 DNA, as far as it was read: TGTGCCAGTATGCAAAGGGTCTCAGGTGAA. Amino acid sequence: CASMQRVSGE. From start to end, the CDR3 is CASMQRVSGEAFF.

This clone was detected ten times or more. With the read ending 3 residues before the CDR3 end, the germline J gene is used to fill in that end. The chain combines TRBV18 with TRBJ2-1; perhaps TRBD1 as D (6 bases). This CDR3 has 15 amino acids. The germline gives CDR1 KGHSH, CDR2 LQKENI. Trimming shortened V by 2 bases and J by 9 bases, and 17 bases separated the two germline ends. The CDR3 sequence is CASSPATMGAGEQFF. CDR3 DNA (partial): TGTGCCAGCTCACCAGCGACTATGGGGGCTGGTGAG.

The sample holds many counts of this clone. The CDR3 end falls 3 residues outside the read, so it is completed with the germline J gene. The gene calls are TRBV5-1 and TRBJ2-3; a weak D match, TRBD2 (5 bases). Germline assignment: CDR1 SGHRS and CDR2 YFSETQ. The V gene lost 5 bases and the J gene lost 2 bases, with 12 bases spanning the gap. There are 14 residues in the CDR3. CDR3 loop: CASRSGEPTDTQYF. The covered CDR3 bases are TGCGCCAGCAGGAGCGGAGAACCCACAGATACG. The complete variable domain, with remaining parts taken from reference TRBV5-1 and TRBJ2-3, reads KAGVTQTPRYLIKTRGQQVTLSCSPISGHRSVSWYQQTPGQGLQFLFEYFSETQRNKGNFPGRFSGRQFSNSRSEMNVSTLELGDSALYLCASRSGEPTDTQYFGPGTRLTVL.

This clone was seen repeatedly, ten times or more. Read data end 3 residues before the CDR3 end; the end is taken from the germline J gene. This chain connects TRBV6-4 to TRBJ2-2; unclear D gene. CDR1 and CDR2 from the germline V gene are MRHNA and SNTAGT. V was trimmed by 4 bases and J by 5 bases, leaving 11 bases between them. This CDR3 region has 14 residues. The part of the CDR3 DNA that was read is TGTGCCAGCAGTGGTAAGGGCGTTACCGGGGAG. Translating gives CASSGKGVTGE. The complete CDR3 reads CASSGKGVTGELFF.

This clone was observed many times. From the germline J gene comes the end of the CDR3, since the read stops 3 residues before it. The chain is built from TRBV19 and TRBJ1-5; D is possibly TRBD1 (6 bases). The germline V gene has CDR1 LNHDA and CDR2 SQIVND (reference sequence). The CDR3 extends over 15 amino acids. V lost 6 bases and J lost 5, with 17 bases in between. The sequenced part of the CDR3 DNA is TGTGCCAGTAGCACCGTTACAGGGCGGTATCAGCCC. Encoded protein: CASSTVTGRYQP. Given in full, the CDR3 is CASSTVTGRYQPQHF.

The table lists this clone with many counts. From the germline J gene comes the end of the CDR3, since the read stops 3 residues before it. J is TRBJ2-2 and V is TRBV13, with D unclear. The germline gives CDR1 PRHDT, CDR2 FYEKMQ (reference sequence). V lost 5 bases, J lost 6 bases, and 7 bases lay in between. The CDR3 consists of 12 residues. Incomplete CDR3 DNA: TGTGCCAGCAGCCTGTCGTCCGGGGAG. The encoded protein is CASSLSSGE. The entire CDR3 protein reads CASSLSSGELFF.

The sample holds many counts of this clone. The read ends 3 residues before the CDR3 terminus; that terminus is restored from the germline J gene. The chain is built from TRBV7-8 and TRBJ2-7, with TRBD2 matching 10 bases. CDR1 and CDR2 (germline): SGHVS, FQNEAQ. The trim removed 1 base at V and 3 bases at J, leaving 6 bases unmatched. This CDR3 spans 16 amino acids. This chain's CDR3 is CASSLVQASGSYEQYF. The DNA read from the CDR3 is TGTGCCAGCAGCTTAGTACAGGCTAGCGGGAGCTACGAG.

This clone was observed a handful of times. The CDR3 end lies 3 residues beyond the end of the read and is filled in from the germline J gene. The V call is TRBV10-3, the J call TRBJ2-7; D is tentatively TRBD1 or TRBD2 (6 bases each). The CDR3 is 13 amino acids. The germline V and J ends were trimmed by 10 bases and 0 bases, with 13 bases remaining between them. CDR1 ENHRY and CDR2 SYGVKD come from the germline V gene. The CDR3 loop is CATLGGGSYEQYF. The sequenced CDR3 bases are TGTGCCACCCTAGGAGGGGGCTCCTACGAG.

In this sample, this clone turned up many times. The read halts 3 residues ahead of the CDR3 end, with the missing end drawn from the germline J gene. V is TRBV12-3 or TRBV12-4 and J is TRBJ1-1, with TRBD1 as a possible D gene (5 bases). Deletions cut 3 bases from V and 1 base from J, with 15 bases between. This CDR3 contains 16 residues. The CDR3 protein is CASSFLKQVRNTEAFF. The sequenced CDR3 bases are TGTGCCAGCAGTTTTCTTAAACAGGTCCGGAACACTGAA.

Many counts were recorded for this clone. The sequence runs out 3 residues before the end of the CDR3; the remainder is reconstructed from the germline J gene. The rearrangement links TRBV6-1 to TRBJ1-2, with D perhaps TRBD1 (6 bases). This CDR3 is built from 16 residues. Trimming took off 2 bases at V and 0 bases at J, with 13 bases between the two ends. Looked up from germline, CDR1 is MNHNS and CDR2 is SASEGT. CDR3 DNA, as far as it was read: TGTGCCAGCAGTGAAATACAGGGAAAGACTAACTATGGC. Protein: CASSEIQGKTNYG. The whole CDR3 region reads CASSEIQGKTNYGYTF.

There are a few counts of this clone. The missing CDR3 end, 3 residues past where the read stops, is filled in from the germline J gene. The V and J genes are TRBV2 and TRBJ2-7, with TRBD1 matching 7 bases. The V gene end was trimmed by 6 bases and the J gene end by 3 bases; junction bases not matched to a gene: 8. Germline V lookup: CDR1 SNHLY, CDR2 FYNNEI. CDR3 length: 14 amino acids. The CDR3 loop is CASRETGSHYEQYF. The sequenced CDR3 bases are TGTGCCAGCAGGGAGACAGGGTCGCACTACGAG.